Listed below are T cell receptor beta chains from one sample, sequenced in a study of T-cell reconstitution after alpha-beta-depleted transplantation in children. TCRdb independently ran MiXCR on the PCR reads; one entry per CDR3 protein. The table lists 500,000 to 750,000 distinct CDR3 sequences, more than 20% of them singletons. The starting material was PBMCs, obtained before TCRalphabeta/CD19-depleted stem cell transplant. Source of these receptors: a boy less than two years old with Wiskott-Aldrich syndrome, due to receive a stem cell transplant. The CDR3 runs from the conserved cysteine through the conserved F or W. The D gene is left open where the match is weak. Rows give clone size only sometimes, using once, few, many, or a class for an expanded clone.

D,size,V,J,DNA,CDR3
TRBD2,-,TRBV27,TRBJ2-1,TGTGCCAGCCGGAGGACTAGCGGGGGAAATGAGCAGTTCTTC,CASRRTSGGNEQFF
-,once,TRBV4-1,TRBJ2-3,TGCGCCAGCAGCCAAGACCTGTGGGTGGGGACAAATACGCAGTATTTT,CASSQDLWVGTNTQYF
-,many,TRBV11-1,TRBJ2-1,TGTGCCAGCAGCTTCAGGGGTGATGAGCAGTTCTTC,CASSFRGDEQFF
-,-,TRBV7-2,TRBJ2-4,TGTGCCAGCAGCTTAAGCGGGCAGGGTTGGACCAAAAACATTCAGTACTTC,CASSLSGQGWTKNIQYF
-,-,TRBV10-3,TRBJ2-1,TGTGCCATCAAACAGGTCTACAGCTCCTACAATGAGCAGTTCTTC,CAIKQVYSSYNEQFF
TRBD2,few,TRBV20-1,TRBJ2-1,TGCAGTGCTGATTTCCCGGGACTAGCGGGAGGACTTAAATACAATGAGCAGTTCTTC,CSADFPGLAGGLKYNEQFF
TRBD2,-,TRBV29-1,TRBJ2-1,TGCAGCGTTGATCCCCCTAGCGGGAGGGTTGGTGAGCAGTTCTTC,CSVDPPSGRVGEQFF
-,few,TRBV7-6,TRBJ2-1,TGTGCCAGCAGCTCCCGACAGGTTGGACGGGACTATGAGCAGTTCTTC,CASSSRQVGRDYEQFF
TRBD2,-,TRBV28,TRBJ2-3,TGTGCCAGCAGTTTATTCATCGGGAGGGCAGATACGCAGTATTTT,CASSLFIGRADTQYF
TRBD2,-,TRBV29-1,TRBJ2-2,TGCAGCGTACATTTAGCGGGGGTAACCGGGGAGCTGTTTTTT,CSVHLAGVTGELFF
TRBD2,-,TRBV5-1,TRBJ2-1,TGCGCCAGCAGCCCTAGCGGGGGACCATACAATGAGCAGTTCTTC,CASSPSGGPYNEQFF
TRBD1,-,TRBV5-1,TRBJ2-5,TGCGCCAGCAGCATGGGAGGGACAGGGGTCCCCCACGAGACCCAGTACTTC,CASSMGGTGVPHETQYF
TRBD1,few,TRBV5-1,TRBJ1-2,TGCGCCAGCAGCTTGAACCGCGCCGGGACAGATAATGGCTACACCTTC,CASSLNRAGTDNGYTF
-,-,TRBV28,TRBJ2-7,TGTGCCAGCAGTTTCTTCGACAGGCGCTACGAGCAGTACTTC,CASSFFDRRYEQYF
-,-,TRBV27,TRBJ2-2,TGTGCCAGCAGGTCCATCGGCGGCACCGGGGAGCTGTTTTTT,CASRSIGGTGELFF
-,-,TRBV27,TRBJ1-1,TGTGCCAGCAGTTTATCGATTGTTAGTGACACTGAAGCTTTCTTT,CASSLSIVSDTEAFF
-,-,TRBV12-3/TRBV12-4,TRBJ2-7,TGTGCCAGCAGTTTAATGGCAGAGGTCGAGCAGTACTTC,CASSLMAEVEQYF
TRBD1,-,TRBV5-1,TRBJ1-2,TGCGCCAGCAGCTGGGGGACAGGGGGAAGAGAAGGCTACACCTTC,CASSWGTGGREGYTF
-,-,TRBV5-1,TRBJ2-2,TGCGCCAGCAGCTTCCTAATTGGGGAGCTGTTTTTT,CASSFLIGELFF
TRBD2,once,TRBV14,TRBJ2-7,TGTGCCAGCAGCCCGACCCCGGGAGGCCCCTACGAGCAGTACTTC,CASSPTPGGPYEQYF
TRBD2,few,TRBV20-1,TRBJ2-1,TGCAGTGCTAGAACCCCGGGACTAGACTACAATGAGCAGTTCTTC,CSARTPGLDYNEQFF
TRBD2,-,TRBV12-3/TRBV12-4,TRBJ2-1,TGTGCCAGCAGTAAACTAGCGGGAGTTGTTGGGTACGGCAATGAGCAGTTCTTC,CASSKLAGVVGYGNEQFF
-,few,TRBV20-1,TRBJ2-3,TGCAGTGCTAGAGGGGAAGGCACAGATACGCAGTATTTT,CSARGEGTDTQYF
TRBD1,-,TRBV15,TRBJ2-7,TGTGCCACCAGCAGTGGGAACAGGGGGCACTACGAGCAGTACTTC,CATSSGNRGHYEQYF
-,few,TRBV6-5,TRBJ2-3,TGTGCCAGCAGTTACCAGGACTCTCGGAGCACAGATACGCAGTATTTT,CASSYQDSRSTDTQYF
-,-,TRBV19,TRBJ2-1,TGTGCCAGTAGTATTGGGGGGACTCTAACCCGGAATGAGCAGTTCTTC,CASSIGGTLTRNEQFF
-,-,TRBV7-3,TRBJ1-1,TGTGCCAGCAGCCCGGACCCAACAGGGGAAGCTTTCTTT,CASSPDPTGEAFF
TRBD2,few,TRBV27,TRBJ2-1,TGTGCCAGCAGTTTATTTCTAGCGGGAGTTTATGAGCAGTTCTTC,CASSLFLAGVYEQFF
-,few,TRBV4-2,TRBJ2-7,TGTGCCAGCAGCCAAGACAGGAGTAAAAACGAGCAGTACTTC,CASSQDRSKNEQYF
-,-,TRBV20-1,TRBJ2-7,TGCAGTGCTGTCGCCAATCCGGGACCAGCCTACGAGCAGTACTTC,CSAVANPGPAYEQYF
TRBD1,-,TRBV30,TRBJ1-5,TGTGCCTGGAGCGGGACAGCTTATCAGCCCCAGCATTTT,CAWSGTAYQPQHF
TRBD2,-,TRBV5-4,TRBJ2-3,TGTGCCAGCAGCTCCGGGACTAGCGGGAGGGCCCCTACAGATACGCAGTATTTT,CASSSGTSGRAPTDTQYF
-,-,TRBV4-1,TRBJ2-1,TGCGCCAGCAGCCAAGTCTTAGACCATGAGCAGTTCTTC,CASSQVLDHEQFF
-,once,TRBV7-6,TRBJ2-1,TGTGCCAGCAGCCGACTCAGCGACAATGAGCAGTTCTTC,CASSRLSDNEQFF
TRBD2,few,TRBV20-1,TRBJ2-3,TGCAGTGCTAACGATCCCCGGGGGGAGCCGACAGATACGCAGTATTTT,CSANDPRGEPTDTQYF
TRBD2,few,TRBV12-3/TRBV12-4,TRBJ2-1,TGTGCCAGCAGCCGGACTAGCGGGAGTAGTATCAATGAGCAGTTCTTC,CASSRTSGSSINEQFF
-,-,TRBV12-3/TRBV12-4,TRBJ1-5,TGTGCCAGCAGTTTAGCGACAGATCCTGAATATAGCAATCAGCCCCAGCATTTT,CASSLATDPEYSNQPQHF
-,-,TRBV4-1,TRBJ2-7,TGCGCCAGCAGCCGGCCGGGGGACAAGACGTACGAGCAGTACTTC,CASSRPGDKTYEQYF
TRBD1,few,TRBV20-1,TRBJ1-3,TGCAGTGCCCCAGGGGGCGGGAACACCATATATTTT,CSAPGGGNTIYF
-,-,TRBV4-2,TRBJ2-3,TGTGCCAGCAGCCCACTAGCCCTGCCGACAGATACGCAGTATTTT,CASSPLALPTDTQYF
TRBD2,-,TRBV5-6,TRBJ2-1,TGTGCCAGCCGGCGACTAGCGGTCAAGAGGGATGAGCAGTTCTTC,CASRRLAVKRDEQFF
TRBD2,-,TRBV12-3/TRBV12-4,TRBJ2-2,TGTGCCAGCTCTCTGGGACTAGCGGGAGATAGCATCACCGGGGAGCTGTTTTTT,CASSLGLAGDSITGELFF
-,-,TRBV3-1,TRBJ1-4,TGTGCCAGCAGCCAAGATGACACACCTAATGAAAAACTGTTTTTT,CASSQDDTPNEKLFF
TRBD2,few,TRBV10-2,TRBJ2-7,TGCGCCAGCAGTGACAGGACTAGCGGTTCCTACGAGCAGTACTTC,CASSDRTSGSYEQYF
TRBD1,-,TRBV5-1,TRBJ2-5,TGCGCCAGCAGCCCTGACAGGGGGCGTCGTCAAGAGACCCAGTACTTC,CASSPDRGRRQETQYF
-,few,TRBV5-1,TRBJ2-5,TGCGCCAGCAGAGAGGGGGGCAGGGAGATGGAGACCCAGTACTTC,CASREGGREMETQYF
TRBD1,once,TRBV11-2,TRBJ2-5,TGTGCCAGCAGCGGATTGACAGGGACCGAGACCCAGTACTTC,CASSGLTGTETQYF
-,-,TRBV15,TRBJ2-4,TGTGCCACGCGAACCCCTAGGTCTGCCAAAAACATTCAGTACTTC,CATRTPRSAKNIQYF
-,-,TRBV12-3/TRBV12-4,TRBJ2-7,TGTGCCAGCAGTTTAGCGGCACAGTACTACGAGCAGTACTTC,CASSLAAQYYEQYF
TRBD2,few,TRBV5-1,TRBJ2-1,TGCGCCAGCAGCTTGACTAGCGGGAGTCTTGAGCAGTTCTTC,CASSLTSGSLEQFF
TRBD1,-,TRBV7-8,TRBJ2-2,TGTGCCAGCAGCTCTCCCCGGACAGGGGGCGGGTTCACCGGGGAGCTGTTTTTT,CASSSPRTGGGFTGELFF
TRBD2,-,TRBV18,TRBJ2-1,TGTGCCAGCTCACCTCAACGACTAGCGGACAATGAGCAGTTCTTC,CASSPQRLADNEQFF
-,-,TRBV7-6,TRBJ2-5,TGTGCCAGCAGCTTAGCTCCGAACAGCCTGAGGGGAGAGACCCAGTACTTC,CASSLAPNSLRGETQYF
-,-,TRBV7-9,TRBJ1-1,TGTGCCAGCAGCCTCCAGCTGAACACTGAAGCTTTCTTT,CASSLQLNTEAFF